This T cell receptor beta chain was recovered during a study of PD-L1 blockade in urothelial cancer (dated by TCRdb to 2016 to 2017). About the study as a whole: Every patient began therapy in 2014 and was given atezolizumab 1,200 mg intravenously every 3 weeks. About 85% of the roughly 29 patients were males with bladder-origin urothelial cancer, and about 65% of the roughly 30 reported a prior smoking history. An ECOG performance status of 0 or 1 was recorded for the patients, and 0 to 3 prior chemotherapy regimens had been received by the patients. Blood samples were analyzed 3 weeks after the start of treatment (second dose) and 6 weeks after the start of treatment. Blood samples yielded a median of around 150,000 T cells and tens of thousands of unique TCRs, with median clonality about 0.08. The study was an exploratory multi-omic analysis of somatic, immune and clinical correlates of response to PD-L1 blockade with atezolizumab in urothelial cancer. Pretreatment tumor samples, along with matched peripheral blood serially collected before and after atezolizumab treatment, were subjected to TCR sequencing. Durable clinical benefit meant progression-free survival longer than 6 months, and TCR features were also tested against progression-free and overall survival. Whole exome sequencing and RNA sequencing of pretreatment tumors were performed alongside TCR sequencing in the same patients. Roughly 9 patients reached durable clinical benefit, while 20 or so patients did not. Some 29 patients had pretreatment blood TCR-seq, some 24 had at least one posttreatment blood collection, and some 24 had tumor TCR-seq.

The CDR3 holds 15 amino acids from the cysteine to the phenylalanine. CDR3 DNA is the only sequence kept; it has 45 bases, read in frame from the first base. CDR1 and CDR2, per the germline V gene, are MNHEY and SVGAGI. V lost 0 bases and J lost 6 bases; the stretch between them is 13 bases long. Each PCR received spiked-in synthetic TCR analog templates so that absolute template abundance could be estimated from read counts. Using the immunoSEQ assay, TCRbeta CDR3 regions were amplified from genomic DNA with bias-controlled V and J gene primers. Sequencing of rearranged TCRbeta segments was performed at approximately 20X coverage. As for how the authors treated the data: Clustering was used to correct sequencing errors, and CDR3s were annotated against IMGT so that V, D and J genes could be assigned. Out-of-frame and stop-codon sequences were excluded, and only productive TCRbeta rearrangements were used in downstream analyses. To compute clonality, Shannon entropy was normalized by the log of the number of unique productive sequences and then subtracted from one. Fisher's exact test with Benjamini-Hochberg correction, at a threshold of adjusted p below 0.01, was used to find clones that differed between time points or between blood and tumor. As stored in TCRdb, this immuneACCESS dataset retains in-frame rearrangements with V and J assigned. A fraction of the clones does not appear; measured against another copy, unresolved V genes explain less than half of the discrepancy, and the remainder lacks a known reason. That table supplies the V and J calls and clone size; D and trimming were determined from the DNA. The sample has under 100,000 clones on record, around 87% of them singletons. Around 1.5% of the sample rests with the top ten.

In the case of this clone: It has no known antigen specificity. No base quality information exists; no much larger clone differs at one position.

The label giving this sample's time point can be read as: pretreatment peripheral blood. A total of some 30 patients with locally advanced or metastatic urothelial carcinoma, treated at Memorial Sloan Kettering on a trial protocol, made up the cohort. Peripheral blood mononuclear cells were collected pretreatment and during treatment, with between 1 and 8 total time points obtained per patient. The Qiagen DNeasy Blood extraction kit was used to purify genomic DNA from total PBMCs and tumor samples. PBMCs were collected pretreatment and during treatment, and were isolated and stored as previously described. The study at large found these results: Among patients with durable benefit, tumor-associated TCR clones showed greater expansion in peripheral blood 3 weeks after treatment started (n = 22, p = 0.022). Because the sample size was small (n ≈ 30) and many of the analyses were exploratory, the results are meant to be hypothesis-generating. Improved progression-free and overall survival was found to be associated with pretreatment peripheral blood TCR clonality below the median.

The V gene is TRBV6-5 and the J gene is TRBJ2-3; too little of a D gene remains to name it. The sample was PBMCs, taken around atezolizumab (anti-PD-L1) treatment. The sequence was collected from a man between 60 and 70 years old with urothelial cancer. CDR3 sequence: CASSYSDSLMDTQYF. At the DNA level, the sequence is TGTGCCAGCAGTTACTCCGATAGCTTAATGGATACGCAGTATTTT.